This TCR beta chain came from a study of blood T cell repertoires in COVID-19. Generated by immunoSEQ multiplex PCR, the TCRdb table keeps only in-frame clones and is missing some. The sample records some 200,000 clones, roughly 87% being singletons. Losses at the gene ends were 1 base for V and 4 bases for J; bases not matched to a gene: 10. This CDR3 comprises 17 residues. Germline CDR1 reads SGHVS; CDR2 reads FQNEAQ. Membership in each cohort depended on participant-reported clinical history. The chain employs TRBV7-8 and TRBJ2-3; 8 bases are shared with TRBD2. This receptor was obtained from a woman in her twenties or thirties who had recovered from COVID-19. Sequencing used PBMCs or T cells enriched from blood (not recorded which). CDR3 DNA: TGTGCCAGCAGCTTAGAACAAGCGGGAGTCGTGGCAGATACGCAGTATTTT. Translated: CASSLEQAGVVADTQYF.